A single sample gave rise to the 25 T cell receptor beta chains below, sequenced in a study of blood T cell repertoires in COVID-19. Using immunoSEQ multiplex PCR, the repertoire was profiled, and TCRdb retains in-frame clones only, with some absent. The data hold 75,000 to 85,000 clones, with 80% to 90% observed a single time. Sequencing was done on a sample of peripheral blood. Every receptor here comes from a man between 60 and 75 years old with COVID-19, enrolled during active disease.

CDR3 nucleotide sequence: TGTGCCTGGAGTGTAACATTCTACACCATATATTTT. Its protein product is CAWSVTFYTIYF. The chain combines TRBV30 with TRBJ1-3, with no clear D. The V gene's germline CDR1 is GTSNPN and CDR2 SVGIG (reference sequence). The CDR3 covers 12 residues. Trimming shortened V by 0 bases and J by 8 bases, and 8 bases separated the two germline ends.

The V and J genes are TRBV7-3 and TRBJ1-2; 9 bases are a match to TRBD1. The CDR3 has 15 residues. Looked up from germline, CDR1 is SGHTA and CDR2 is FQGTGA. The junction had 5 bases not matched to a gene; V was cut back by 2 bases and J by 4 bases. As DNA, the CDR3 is TGTGCCAGCAGCTTAGTCGGGACAGGGTCCTATGGCTACACCTTC. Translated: CASSLVGTGSYGYTF.

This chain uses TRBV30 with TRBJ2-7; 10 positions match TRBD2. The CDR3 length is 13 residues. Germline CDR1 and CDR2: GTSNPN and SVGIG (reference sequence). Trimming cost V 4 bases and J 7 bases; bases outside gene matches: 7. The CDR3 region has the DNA TGTGCCTGGACCTTAGCGGGGGGCTTGGAGCAGTACTTC. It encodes CAWTLAGGLEQYF.

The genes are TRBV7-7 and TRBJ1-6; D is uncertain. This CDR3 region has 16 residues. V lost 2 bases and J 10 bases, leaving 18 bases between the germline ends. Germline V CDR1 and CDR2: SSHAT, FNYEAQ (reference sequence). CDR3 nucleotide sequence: TGTGCCAGCAGCTTATTTTTTAGAACAGAGACATCACCCCTCCACTTT. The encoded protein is CASSLFFRTETSPLHF.

The CDR3 coding sequence is TGTGCCAGCAGTGAAAAGCAACAGAGCTCCTACAATGAGCAGTTCTTC. It yields the protein CASSEKQQSSYNEQFF. This rearrangement joins TRBV6-1 to TRBJ2-1; D is ambiguous. The ends were cut back, 2 bases at V and 0 bases at J, with 11 bases in the middle. Germline lookup yields CDR1 MNHNS and CDR2 SASEGT. This CDR3 contains 16 residues.

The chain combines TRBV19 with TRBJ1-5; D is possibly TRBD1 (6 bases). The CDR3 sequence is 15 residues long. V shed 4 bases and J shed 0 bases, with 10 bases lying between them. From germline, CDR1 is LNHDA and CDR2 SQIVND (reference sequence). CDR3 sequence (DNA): TGTGCCAGTAGTAGGAGGACAGATAGCAATCAGCCCCAGCATTTT. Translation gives CASSRRTDSNQPQHF. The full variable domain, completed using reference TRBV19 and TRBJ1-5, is DGGITQSPKYLFRKEGQNVTLSCEQNLNHDAMYWYRQDPGQGLRLIYYSQIVNDFQKGDIAEGYSVSREKKESFPLTVTSAQKNPTAFYLCASSRRTDSNQPQHFGDGTRLSIL.

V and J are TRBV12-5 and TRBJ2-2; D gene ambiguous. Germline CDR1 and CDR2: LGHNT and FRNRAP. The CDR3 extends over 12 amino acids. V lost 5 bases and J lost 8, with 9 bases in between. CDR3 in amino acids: CASGLPAGELFF. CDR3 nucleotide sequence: TGTGCTAGTGGTCTCCCCGCGGGGGAGCTGTTTTTT.

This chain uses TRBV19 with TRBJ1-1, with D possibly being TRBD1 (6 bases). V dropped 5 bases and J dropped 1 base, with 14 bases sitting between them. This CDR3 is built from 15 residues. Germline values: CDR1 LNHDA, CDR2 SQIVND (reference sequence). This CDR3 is CASSAWRGGNTEAFF. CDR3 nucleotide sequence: TGTGCCAGTAGTGCTTGGAGGGGGGGGAACACTGAAGCTTTCTTT.

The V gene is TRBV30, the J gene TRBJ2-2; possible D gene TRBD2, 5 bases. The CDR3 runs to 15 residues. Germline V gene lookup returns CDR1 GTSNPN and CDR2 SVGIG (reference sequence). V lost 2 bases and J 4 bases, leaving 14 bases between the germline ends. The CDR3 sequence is CAWSSGISGTGELFF. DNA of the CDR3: TGTGCCTGGAGTTCGGGGATTTCGGGCACCGGGGAGCTGTTTTTT.

CDR3 region: CASSRQGNQPQHF. Written as DNA, the CDR3 is TGTGCCAGCAGTCGACAGGGCAATCAGCCCCAGCATTTT. The rearrangement links TRBV6-5 to TRBJ1-5; a possible D gene is TRBD1 (6 bases). V lost 5 bases and J 2 bases, leaving 7 bases between the germline ends. The CDR3 covers 13 residues. Germline CDR1 reads MNHEY; CDR2 reads SVGAGI.

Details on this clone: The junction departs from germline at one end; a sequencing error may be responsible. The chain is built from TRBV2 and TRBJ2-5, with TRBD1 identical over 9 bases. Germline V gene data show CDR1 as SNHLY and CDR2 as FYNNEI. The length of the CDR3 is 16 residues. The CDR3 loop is CASSQAGTGFTETQYF. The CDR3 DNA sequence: TGTGCCAGCAGTCAAGCCGGGACAGGGTTTACGGAGACCCAGTACTTC.

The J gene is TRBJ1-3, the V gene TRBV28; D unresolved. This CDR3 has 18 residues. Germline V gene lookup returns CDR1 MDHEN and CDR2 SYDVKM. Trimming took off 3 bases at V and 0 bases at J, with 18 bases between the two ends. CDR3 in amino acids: CASSFPATGKDSGNTIYF. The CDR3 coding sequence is TGTGCCAGCAGTTTTCCCGCGACGGGGAAGGACTCTGGAAACACCATATATTTT. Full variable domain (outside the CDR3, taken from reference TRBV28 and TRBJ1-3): DVKVTQSSRYLVKRTGEKVFLECVQDMDHENMFWYRQDPGLGLRLIYFSYDVKMKEKGDIPEGYSVSREKKERFSLILESASTNQTSMYLCASSFPATGKDSGNTIYFGEGSWLTVV.

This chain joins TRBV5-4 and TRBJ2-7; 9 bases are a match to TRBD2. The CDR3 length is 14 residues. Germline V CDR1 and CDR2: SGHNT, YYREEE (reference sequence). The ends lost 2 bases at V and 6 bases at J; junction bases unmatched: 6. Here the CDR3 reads CASSLGTSPSEQYF. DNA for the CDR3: TGTGCCAGCAGCTTAGGGACTAGCCCCTCCGAGCAGTACTTC.

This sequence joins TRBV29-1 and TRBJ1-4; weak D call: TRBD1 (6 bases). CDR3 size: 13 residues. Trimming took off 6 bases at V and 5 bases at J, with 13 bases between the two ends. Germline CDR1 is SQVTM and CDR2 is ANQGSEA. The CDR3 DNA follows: TGCAGCGTGGGACGACAGGTCAATGAAAAACTGTTTTTT. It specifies CSVGRQVNEKLFF.

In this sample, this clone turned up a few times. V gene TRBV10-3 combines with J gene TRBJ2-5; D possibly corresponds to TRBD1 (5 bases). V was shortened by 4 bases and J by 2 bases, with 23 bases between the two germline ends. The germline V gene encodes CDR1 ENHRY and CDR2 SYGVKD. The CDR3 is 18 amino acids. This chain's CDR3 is CAISATSPGDRQQETQYF. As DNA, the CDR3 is TGTGCCATCAGTGCCACATCTCCAGGAGACCGACAGCAAGAGACCCAGTACTTC.

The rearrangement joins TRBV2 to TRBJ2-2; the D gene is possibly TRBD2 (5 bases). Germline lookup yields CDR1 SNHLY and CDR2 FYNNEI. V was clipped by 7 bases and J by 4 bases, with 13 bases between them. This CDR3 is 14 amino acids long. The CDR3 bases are TGTGCCAGCATAACGGGGTCGGGCACCGGGGAGCTGTTTTTT. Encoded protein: CASITGSGTGELFF. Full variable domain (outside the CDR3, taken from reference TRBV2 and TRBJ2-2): EPEVTQTPSHQVTQMGQEVILRCVPISNHLYFYWYRQILGQKVEFLVSFYNNEISEKSEIFDDQFSVERPDGSNFTLKIRSTKLEDSAMYFCASITGSGTGELFFGEGSRLTVL.

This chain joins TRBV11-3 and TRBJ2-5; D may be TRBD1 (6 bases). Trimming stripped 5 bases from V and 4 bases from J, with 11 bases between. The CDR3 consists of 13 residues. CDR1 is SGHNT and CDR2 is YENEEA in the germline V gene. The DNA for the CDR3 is TGTGCCAGCAGCATAACAGGGATAGAGACCCAGTACTTC. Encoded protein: CASSITGIETQYF.

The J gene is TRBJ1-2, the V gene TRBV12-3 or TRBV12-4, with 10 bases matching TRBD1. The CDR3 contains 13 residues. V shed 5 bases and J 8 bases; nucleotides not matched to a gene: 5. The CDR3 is CASSAGQGLGYTF. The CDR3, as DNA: TGTGCCAGCAGTGCGGGACAGGGGTTAGGCTACACCTTC.

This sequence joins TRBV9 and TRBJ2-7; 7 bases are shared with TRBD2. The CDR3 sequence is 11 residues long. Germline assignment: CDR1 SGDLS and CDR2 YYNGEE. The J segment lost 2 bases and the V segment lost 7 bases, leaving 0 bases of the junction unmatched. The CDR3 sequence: CASGTTYEQYF. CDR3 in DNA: TGTGCCAGCGGGACTACCTACGAGCAGTACTTC.

This CDR3 reads CASSYQGFPETQYF. CDR3 bases: TGTGCCAGCAGCTACCAGGGGTTCCCGGAGACCCAGTACTTC. The V call is TRBV28, the J call TRBJ2-5; a possible D gene is TRBD1 (6 bases). The V end was cut by 6 bases, the J end by 5 bases, with 16 bases between. This CDR3 is built from 14 residues. Germline lookup yields CDR1 MDHEN and CDR2 SYDVKM.

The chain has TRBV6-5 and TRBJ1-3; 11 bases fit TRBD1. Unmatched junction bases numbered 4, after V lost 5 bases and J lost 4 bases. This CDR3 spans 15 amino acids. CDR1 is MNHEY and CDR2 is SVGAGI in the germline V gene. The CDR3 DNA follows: TGTGCCAGCAGTCTAGGACAGGGGGCCGGAAACACCATATATTTT. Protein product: CASSLGQGAGNTIYF.

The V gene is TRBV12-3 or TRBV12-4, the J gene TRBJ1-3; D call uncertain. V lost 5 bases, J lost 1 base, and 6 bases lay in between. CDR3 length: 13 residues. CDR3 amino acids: CASSLRSGNTIYF. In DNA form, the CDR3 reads TGTGCCAGCAGTCTACGTTCTGGAAACACCATATATTTT.

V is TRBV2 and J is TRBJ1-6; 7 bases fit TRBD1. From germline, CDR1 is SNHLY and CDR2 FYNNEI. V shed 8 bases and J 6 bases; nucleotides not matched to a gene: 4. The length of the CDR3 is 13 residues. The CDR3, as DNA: TGTGCCAGCTCAGGGACAGCTAATTCACCCCTCCACTTT. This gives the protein CASSGTANSPLHF.

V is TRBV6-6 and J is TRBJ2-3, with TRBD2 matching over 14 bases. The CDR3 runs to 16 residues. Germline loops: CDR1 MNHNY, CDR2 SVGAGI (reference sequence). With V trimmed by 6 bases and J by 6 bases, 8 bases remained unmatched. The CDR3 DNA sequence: TGTGCCAGCAGGCCGACTAGCGGGAGGGCCGTGGATACGCAGTATTTT. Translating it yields CASRPTSGRAVDTQYF.

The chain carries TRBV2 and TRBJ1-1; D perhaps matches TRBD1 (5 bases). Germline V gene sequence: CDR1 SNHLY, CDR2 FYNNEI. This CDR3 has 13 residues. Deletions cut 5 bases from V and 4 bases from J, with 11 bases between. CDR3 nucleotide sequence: TGTGCCAGCAGTAACACCGGGGGCACTGAAGCTTTCTTT. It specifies CASSNTGGTEAFF.